This TCR beta chain was captured by sequencing in a study of blood T cell repertoires in COVID-19 (dated by TCRdb to the early 2020s). Turning to the overall study: Samples from collaborators originated in the United States, Italy and Spain and spanned both the acute and convalescent phases of COVID-19. Deeply sampled blood TCRbeta repertoires from subjects exposed to, actively infected with, or recovered from COVID-19 were included in the dataset. A de-identified subject ID, COVID-19 status, age in years and sex were almost always included in the sample metadata. Where available, HLA class I and class II types were taken from metadata supplied by the sample provider and were not determined by assay-based typing. The samples were drawn from two sources: the first 160 participants of the ongoing ImmuneRACE study, and some 1,300 subjects contributed by 6 global collaborators. The prospective study material was composed of cDNA or gDNA derived from T cells, B-cell-depleted T cells, or PBMCs. The repertoires were released in a freely available public database intended as a resource for research on the immune response to SARS-CoV-2.

General conclusions and limits of the study: The quantity of clinical and demographic metadata differed by source and by participant and was supplied without curation.

The immunoSEQ Assay, a bias-controlled multiplex PCR, was used to amplify TCRbeta CDR3 regions from genomic DNA. Per the authors' processing: Within the assay, amplification of reference gene primers was used to estimate how many nucleated cells each sample contained. To quantify the absolute abundance of each unique TCRbeta CDR3 rearrangement, sequence reads were collapsed and filtered. For each sample, productive Simpson clonality was calculated as the square root of Simpson's diversity index over productive rearrangements. TCRdb mirrors the immuneACCESS table, restricted to in-frame sequences. Some clones are absent from its copies; in checked studies, under half trace to an unresolved V gene, and the reason for the others is unknown. V and J calls and clone size follow that table, whereas D and trimming were derived from the DNA. Within this sample are roughly 20,000 clones, with roughly nine tenths of them counted one time only. Jointly, the top ten make up 10% to 11% of the sample.

The V end loses 4 bases and the J end loses 3 bases, and a stretch of 7 bases separates them. The germline V gene (reference sequence) provides CDR1 LNHDA and CDR2 SQIVND. Counted from cysteine to phenylalanine, this CDR3 has 12 amino acids. Only the CDR3 DNA is retained, 36 bases long and in frame from the first base. Collaborating institutions collected whole blood in K2EDTA tubes following their own protocols. For TCRbeta analysis, collaborator samples were shipped as frozen whole blood, as isolated PBMCs, or as DNA extracted from either sample type. A remark on this clone: Its antigen specificity is not known. No base-level quality is on record; no much larger clone is a single base apart. Other DNA sequences in this sample translate to the same CDR3.

Material for sequencing was peripheral blood. The TCR comes from a human donor in a cohort sampled during active COVID-19. The rearrangement combines TRBV19 with TRBJ2-7; TRBD1 is a weak D gene call, 5 bases matching. This receptor has the CDR3 CASSRQGYEQYF. The sequence in DNA is TGTGCCAGTAGTAGGCAGGGCTACGAGCAGTACTTC.